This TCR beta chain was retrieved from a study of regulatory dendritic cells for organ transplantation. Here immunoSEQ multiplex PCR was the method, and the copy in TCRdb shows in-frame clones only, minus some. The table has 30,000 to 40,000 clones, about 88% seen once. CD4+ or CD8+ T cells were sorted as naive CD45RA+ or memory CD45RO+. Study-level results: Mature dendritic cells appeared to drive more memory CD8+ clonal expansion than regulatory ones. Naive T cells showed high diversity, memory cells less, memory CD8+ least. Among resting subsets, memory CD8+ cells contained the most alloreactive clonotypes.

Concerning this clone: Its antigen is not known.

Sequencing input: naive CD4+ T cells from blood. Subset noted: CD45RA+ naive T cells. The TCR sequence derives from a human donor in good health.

This CDR3 reads CASSQTRDWYEKLFF. DNA of the CDR3: TGCGCCAGCAGCCAAACTCGGGACTGGTATGAAAAACTGTTTTTT. The chain has TRBV4-3 and TRBJ1-4, with D possibly TRBD1 on 5 matching bases. Germline CDR1 LGHNA, CDR2 YSLEER. The V end lost 2 bases, the J end lost 6 bases, and 13 bases lay between the germline ends. The CDR3 has 15 residues.